This TCR beta chain was retrieved from a study of cytomegalovirus exposure and HLA in healthy donors. Overall study findings and caveats: An analysis done earlier found most TCR beta V segments productive about 87% or about 30% of the time. With later analysis, a missense DCLRE1C variant became linked to TCR beta V- and J-gene trimming.

As to this clone: Its antigen is as yet unknown.

The study ran its PCR with 60 Vbeta and 13 Jbeta primers. TCRdb's copy holds only in-frame clones and misses some; the assay was immunoSEQ multiplex PCR. Across more than 45,000 clones, the top ten clones capture more than 9% of the sample. In nominal health when sampled, donors likely had unrecorded immune exposures nonetheless. The V end lost 4 bases, the J end lost 3 bases, and 17 bases lay between the germline ends. The CDR3 has 15 amino acids. Germline loops: CDR1 SGHRS, CDR2 YFSETQ. The sequenced sample consisted of PBMCs. The rearrangement links TRBV5-1 to TRBJ2-7; tentatively, D is TRBD2 (5 bases). The sequence was obtained from a woman in her 30s in good health and CMV-seropositive. CDR3 in amino acids: CASSPPFERIYEQYF. As DNA, the CDR3 is TGCGCCAGCAGCCCCCCCTTTGAGCGGATCTACGAGCAGTACTTC.